This note documents a single T cell receptor beta chain sequence. What it recognizes is unknown. Germline V gene sequence: CDR1 MDHEN, CDR2 SYDVKM. The ends lost 5 bases at V and 5 bases at J; junction bases unmatched: 8. CDR3 length: 17 amino acids. This sample was included in a study of cytomegalovirus exposure and HLA in healthy donors. As for the study in general: A data release that came early held 75 million to 85 million unique TCRs from HLA-typed donors.

The PCR ran on 60 Vbeta and 13 Jbeta primers. Sequencing was performed with immunoSEQ multiplex PCR; in TCRdb, only in-frame clones are kept and a portion is missing. The sample yields about 300,000 clones, around 86% seen once. Findings of the study overall: Through in vitro validation, three CMV-associated chains were shown to be specific for CMV antigens. Listed as cytomegalovirus-associated were 150 to 200 TCR beta chains.

This TCR was sampled from a man between 35 and 55 years old in good health and CMV-seropositive. V usage is TRBV28 and J usage is TRBJ2-1, with 14 bases that match TRBD2. The sequenced material came from PBMCs. The CDR3, as DNA: TGTGCCAGCAGTCGGGGACTAGCGGGAGTAAAAAACAATGAGCAGTTCTTC. The encoded protein is CASSRGLAGVKNNEQFF.